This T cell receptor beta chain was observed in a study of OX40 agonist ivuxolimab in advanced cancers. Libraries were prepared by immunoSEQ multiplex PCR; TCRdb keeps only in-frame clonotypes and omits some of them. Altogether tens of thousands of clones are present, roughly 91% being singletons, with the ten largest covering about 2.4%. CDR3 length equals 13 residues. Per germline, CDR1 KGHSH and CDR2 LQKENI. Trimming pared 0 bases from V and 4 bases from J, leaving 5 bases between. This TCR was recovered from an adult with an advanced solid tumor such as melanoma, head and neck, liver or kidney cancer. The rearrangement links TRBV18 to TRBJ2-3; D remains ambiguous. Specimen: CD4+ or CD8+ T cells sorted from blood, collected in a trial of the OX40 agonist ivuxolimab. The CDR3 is CASSPPAADTQYF. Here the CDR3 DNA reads TGTGCCAGCTCACCACCTGCGGCAGATACGCAGTATTTT.